This is a list of T cell receptor beta chains from one sample in a study of metastatic and nonmetastatic thyroid tumors. TCRdb re-called the PCR reads through MiXCR. The sample records around 18,000 clones, 34% being singletons. Sequencing was done on a sample of tumor tissue. The origin of the receptors is a female donor with papillary thyroid cancer or a benign thyroid nodule (not recorded which). Some clones in this sample may be carry-over from other donors' samples. Each CDR3 is given with its conserved first and last residue. The D gene is left open where the match is weak. Clone sizes are given selectively: once, few, many, or a class where the clone is expanded.

j_call v_call clone_size d_call cdr3_aa cdr3_nt
TRBJ2-1 TRBV9 many NA CASSVAGTVAGVYNEQFF TGTGCCAGCAGCGTAGCGGGTACGGTGGCAGGGGTGTACAATGAGCAGTTCTTC
TRBJ2-1 TRBV20-1 medium-sized TRBD1 CSARWDRDYNEQFF TGCAGTGCTAGATGGGACAGGGACTACAATGAGCAGTTCTTC
TRBJ2-1 TRBV5-1 NA NA CAGSLDLQRSYNEQFF TGCGCCGGCAGCTTAGATCTACAACGCTCCTACAATGAGCAGTTCTTC
TRBJ2-5 TRBV2 many NA CASGGSGSEQETQYF TGTGCCAGCGGGGGGTCGGGCAGTGAACAAGAGACCCAGTACTTC
TRBJ1-6 TRBV4-2 NA NA CASSQVGVNSPLHF TGTGCCAGCAGCCAAGTAGGGGTTAATTCACCCCTCCACTTT
TRBJ2-7 TRBV27 NA TRBD2 CASSSLGTSGRDEQYF TGTGCCAGCAGTTCGCTCGGGACTAGCGGGAGGGACGAGCAGTACTTC
TRBJ1-1 TRBV3-1 NA NA CASSPGNTEAFF TGTGCCAGCAGCCCAGGAAACACTGAAGCTTTCTTT
TRBJ2-7 TRBV4-1 medium-sized NA CASSQDWGQSREQYF TGCGCCAGCAGCCAAGATTGGGGGCAGTCCCGCGAGCAGTACTTC
TRBJ1-5 TRBV2 few NA CASNRVDQPQHF TGTGCCAGCAACAGGGTTGATCAGCCCCAGCATTTT
TRBJ1-4 TRBV7-8 once NA CAISLVVVGKLFF TGTGCCATCAGCTTAGTTGTGGTAGGAAAACTGTTTTTT
TRBJ1-3 TRBV5-1 NA NA CASSPEGISGNTIYF TGCGCCAGCAGCCCCGAGGGGATCTCTGGAAACACCATATATTTT
TRBJ1-1 TRBV20-1 NA NA CSAREGGSGGNTEAFF TGCAGTGCTAGAGAAGGGGGATCCGGGGGGAACACTGAAGCTTTCTTT
TRBJ1-1 TRBV28 NA NA CASSIGAIPLGAFF TGTGCCAGCAGTATCGGGGCCATACCCCTGGGGGCTTTCTTT
TRBJ2-3 TRBV10-3 medium-sized TRBD2 CAISPGTTTQYF TGTGCCATCAGCCCCGGGACTACTACGCAGTATTTT